The text below deals with one T cell receptor beta chain. Antigen unknown. This specimen belongs to a study of OX40 agonist ivuxolimab in advanced cancers. Across the study: The treatment was a fully human IgG2 OX40 agonist, ivuxolimab. Partial responses were achieved by three patients, one with hepatocellular carcinoma and two with cutaneous melanoma.

General observations from the study: At 0.1 to 3.0 mg/kg, CD4+ and CD8+ blood T cells expanded clonally by week 6.

Germline trimming cut 5 bases from V and 10 bases from J; bases unmatched to any gene: 8. Germline V gives CDR1 SQVTM, CDR2 ANQGSEA. The CDR3 runs to 15 residues. Clones were read by immunoSEQ multiplex PCR, and TCRdb kept only the in-frame ones, dropping some. There are tens of thousands of clones in the sample; roughly 84% occur only once, and almost 0.65% lies in the top ten. The TCR comes from an adult with an advanced solid tumor such as melanoma, head and neck, liver or kidney cancer. The chain links TRBV29-1 to TRBJ2-1, with 16 positions matching TRBD2. The source material was CD4+ or CD8+ T cells sorted from blood, sampled in a trial of the OX40 agonist ivuxolimab. The CDR3 DNA sequence: TGCAGCGTTATGGGACTAGCGGGAGGGGCGGGGGAGCAGTTCTTC. It is translated as CSVMGLAGGAGEQFF.